The clone carrying this T cell receptor beta chain was observed a single time. Its antigen is still unknown. Given a much more abundant clone one base away, this may be a read error. Per germline, CDR1 MNHEY and CDR2 SMNVEV (reference sequence). The CDR3 length is 13 residues. There were TCR beta CDR3 regions amplified from RNA transcripts. The primer set for the first-round RT-PCR of the TCR CDR3 was HTBI. TCRdb ran MiXCR on the multiplex PCR reads and lists one entry per CDR3 protein. Of about 260,000 distinct CDR3 sequences listed, roughly 17% are singletons. The data are from a study of T cells in Graves' hyperthyroidism and ophthalmopathy. Regarding the study as a whole: Ophthalmopathy got predicted by the model a median 6.5 months before its onset.

Uncontrolled infection, other autoimmune disease, pregnancy and lactation each barred patients from inclusion. The chain has TRBV27 and TRBJ2-7; weak D call: TRBD1 (5 bases). The J call could be wrong; TRBJ2-1 is a better fit for the DNA end. Sequenced sample: blood. The clonotype was recovered from a woman aged 18-29 years with Graves' ophthalmopathy. CDR3 nucleotide sequence: TGTGCCAGCAGATTAGGGGTATCCTACGAGCAGTTCTTC. Protein: CASRLGVSYEQFF.